A selection of T cell receptor beta chains follows, all from one sample in a study of control samples from healthy donors and cancer patients. The method was immunoSEQ multiplex PCR; TCRdb's version includes in-frame clones alone and lacks a portion of them. The data contain about 85,000 clones, 70% to 90% of them singletons. The sample consisted of blood. The receptors derive from a woman aged 60 to 75 in good health. The CDR3 runs from the conserved cysteine through the conserved F or W. The D gene is left open where the match is weak. Clone size appears in some rows only: once, few, many, or a class for an expanded clone.

CDR3nt: TGTGCCAGCAGCAAAGTTCGTCCGCCCCAGCATTTT
CDR3aa: CASSKVRPPQHF
d_gene: NA
j_gene: TRBJ1-5
abundance: once
v_gene: TRBV21-1

CDR3nt: TGTGCCAGCAGCTTGCAGCGGGACACTGAAGCTTTCTTT
CDR3aa: CASSLQRDTEAFF
d_gene: NA
j_gene: TRBJ1-1
abundance: once
v_gene: TRBV11-3

CDR3nt: TGTGCCAGTTCCAGACCGGGGGCAGGACAGCCCCAGCATTTT
CDR3aa: CASSRPGAGQPQHF
d_gene: NA
j_gene: TRBJ1-5
abundance: NA
v_gene: TRBV19

CDR3nt: TGTGCCAGCACCCACGGGGGGGACGAGTTCTTC
CDR3aa: CASTHGGDEFF
d_gene: TRBD2
j_gene: TRBJ2-1
abundance: NA
v_gene: TRBV6-5

CDR3nt: TGTGCCAGCAGTTACGGGCAGTACTCTGGAAACACCATATATTTT
CDR3aa: CASSYGQYSGNTIYF
d_gene: NA
j_gene: TRBJ1-3
abundance: NA
v_gene: TRBV6-5

CDR3nt: TGTGCCAGCAGCCAAGCCCCGGGCCCTGAAGCTTTCTTT
CDR3aa: CASSQAPGPEAFF
d_gene: NA
j_gene: TRBJ1-1
abundance: NA
v_gene: TRBV3-1/TRBV3-2

CDR3nt: TGTGCCTGGAGTCCATGGGACCGAGATCAGCCCCAGCATTTT
CDR3aa: CAWSPWDRDQPQHF
d_gene: NA
j_gene: TRBJ1-5
abundance: once
v_gene: TRBV30

CDR3nt: TGTGCCAGCAGCTTAAGAGGTGAGCAGTTCTTC
CDR3aa: CASSLRGEQFF
d_gene: NA
j_gene: TRBJ2-1
abundance: NA
v_gene: TRBV7-9

CDR3nt: TGTGCCAGCAGAGTAGCGGGGGGCACAGATACGCAGTATTTT
CDR3aa: CASRVAGGTDTQYF
d_gene: TRBD2
j_gene: TRBJ2-3
abundance: NA
v_gene: TRBV6-5

CDR3nt: TGTGCCAGTAGTACACCGGGAAGGGATAATGAAAAACTGTTTTTT
CDR3aa: CASSTPGRDNEKLFF
d_gene: NA
j_gene: TRBJ1-4
abundance: NA
v_gene: TRBV19

CDR3nt: TGCGCCAGCAGCTTGGTGATAGGCGAGACCCAGTACTTC
CDR3aa: CASSLVIGETQYF
d_gene: NA
j_gene: TRBJ2-5
abundance: NA
v_gene: TRBV5-1

CDR3nt: TGCGCCAGCAGGGAACAGATGAACACTGAAGCTTTCTTT
CDR3aa: CASREQMNTEAFF
d_gene: NA
j_gene: TRBJ1-1
abundance: NA
v_gene: TRBV10-1

CDR3nt: TGTGCCAGCAGCCTTCCTGGCGGGGGCGGGAGCACTGAAGCTTTCTTT
CDR3aa: CASSLPGGGGSTEAFF
d_gene: NA
j_gene: TRBJ1-1
abundance: NA
v_gene: TRBV25-1

CDR3nt: TGTGCCAGCAGGGGGCGTAATGAAAAACTGTTTTTT
CDR3aa: CASRGRNEKLFF
d_gene: NA
j_gene: TRBJ1-4
abundance: NA
v_gene: TRBV6-5

CDR3nt: TGTGCCAGCAGCCCCAGGGGAGGCGGGGGGGCGGCAGATACGCAGTATTTT
CDR3aa: CASSPRGGGGAADTQYF
d_gene: TRBD2
j_gene: TRBJ2-3
abundance: NA
v_gene: TRBV4-2

CDR3nt: TGTGCCAGTAGTACCCAGACAGGGTTGGCGTCAGATACGCAGTATTTT
CDR3aa: CASSTQTGLASDTQYF
d_gene: TRBD1
j_gene: TRBJ2-3
abundance: NA
v_gene: TRBV19

CDR3nt: TGCGCCAGCAGCCAAGGACTTCCCAATGAGCAGTTCTTC
CDR3aa: CASSQGLPNEQFF
d_gene: NA
j_gene: TRBJ2-1
abundance: NA
v_gene: TRBV4-3

CDR3nt: TGTGCCAGTAGTATTTTGGGGCAGGGGGAGACCCAGTACTTC
CDR3aa: CASSILGQGETQYF
d_gene: NA
j_gene: TRBJ2-5
abundance: few
v_gene: TRBV19

CDR3nt: TGTGCCAGCAGCTTAACCCCAGGGATAGGGATCCCTAGCACAGATACGCAGTATTTT
CDR3aa: CASSLTPGIGIPSTDTQYF
d_gene: NA
j_gene: TRBJ2-3
abundance: NA
v_gene: TRBV7-3

CDR3nt: TGTGCCAGCAGTTCCGGAGAGGCCGGGGAGCTGTTTTTT
CDR3aa: CASSSGEAGELFF
d_gene: NA
j_gene: TRBJ2-2
abundance: NA
v_gene: TRBV27

CDR3nt: TGTGCCAGCAGCTTGCCAGCGGGGGGGTCGAGTGGTACGCAGTATTTT
CDR3aa: CASSLPAGGSSGTQYF
d_gene: TRBD2
j_gene: TRBJ2-3
abundance: NA
v_gene: TRBV5-6

CDR3nt: TGCAGCGTTGGAGAGCCGTACCAAGAGACCCAGTACTTC
CDR3aa: CSVGEPYQETQYF
d_gene: NA
j_gene: TRBJ2-5
abundance: NA
v_gene: TRBV29-1

CDR3nt: TGTGCCAGCGGTAGACGGACGGATCAGCCCCAGCATTTT
CDR3aa: CASGRRTDQPQHF
d_gene: NA
j_gene: TRBJ1-5
abundance: NA
v_gene: TRBV2

CDR3nt: TGTGCCTGGAGTGTAACCGGGACCGATGGCTACACCTTC
CDR3aa: CAWSVTGTDGYTF
d_gene: NA
j_gene: TRBJ1-2
abundance: NA
v_gene: TRBV30

CDR3nt: TGTGCCAGCAGCTTGTCAGTAGCGGGACTCGATTACGAGCAGTACTTC
CDR3aa: CASSLSVAGLDYEQYF
d_gene: TRBD2
j_gene: TRBJ2-7
abundance: NA
v_gene: TRBV5-4

CDR3nt: TGTGCCAGCAGCTTAGGAGGTGATTCCTACGAGCAGTACTTC
CDR3aa: CASSLGGDSYEQYF
d_gene: NA
j_gene: TRBJ2-7
abundance: NA
v_gene: TRBV7-6

CDR3nt: TGTGCCAGCAGTTTCACGTATGGACGGGTACTAGAGCAGTACTTC
CDR3aa: CASSFTYGRVLEQYF
d_gene: NA
j_gene: TRBJ2-7
abundance: NA
v_gene: TRBV27

CDR3nt: TGTGCCAGCAGTTTTCAGGGAGAAGGAAACACCATATATTTT
CDR3aa: CASSFQGEGNTIYF
d_gene: NA
j_gene: TRBJ1-3
abundance: NA
v_gene: TRBV28

CDR3nt: TGTGCCAGCAGCTATGGGACTGATGAAAAACTGTTTTTT
CDR3aa: CASSYGTDEKLFF
d_gene: NA
j_gene: TRBJ1-4
abundance: NA
v_gene: TRBV7-9

CDR3nt: TGCGCCAGCGGCCCCGGGACAGGGGTTCCAGATACGCAGTATTTT
CDR3aa: CASGPGTGVPDTQYF
d_gene: TRBD1
j_gene: TRBJ2-3
abundance: NA
v_gene: TRBV10-2

CDR3nt: TGTGCCAGCAGTGGGGTAGCGGGGACCCCGGCCGGGGAGCTGTTTTTT
CDR3aa: CASSGVAGTPAGELFF
d_gene: TRBD2
j_gene: TRBJ2-2
abundance: NA
v_gene: TRBV2

CDR3nt: TGCGCCAGCAGTGAGCCTAGCGGGGCTAGCACAGATACGCAGTATTTT
CDR3aa: CASSEPSGASTDTQYF
d_gene: TRBD2
j_gene: TRBJ2-3
abundance: NA
v_gene: TRBV10-2

CDR3nt: TGCGCCAGCAGCACCGGGACCAACCTCAATCAGCCCCAGCATTTT
CDR3aa: CASSTGTNLNQPQHF
d_gene: NA
j_gene: TRBJ1-5
abundance: few
v_gene: TRBV4-1

CDR3nt: TGTGCCAGCAGCGTAAACAGGGTCGCCGGGGAGCTGTTTTTT
CDR3aa: CASSVNRVAGELFF
d_gene: NA
j_gene: TRBJ2-2
abundance: once
v_gene: TRBV6-5

CDR3nt: TGTGCCAGCAGCCGACTAGGGGCAGATACGCAGTATTTT
CDR3aa: CASSRLGADTQYF
d_gene: NA
j_gene: TRBJ2-3
abundance: few
v_gene: TRBV6-2/TRBV6-3

CDR3nt: TGTGCCAGCAGCCCGGGACAGTCTGGAAACACCATATATTTT
CDR3aa: CASSPGQSGNTIYF
d_gene: TRBD1
j_gene: TRBJ1-3
abundance: NA
v_gene: TRBV6-5

CDR3nt: TGTGCCAGCAACGTTGGAAATACCGGGGAGCTGTTTTTT
CDR3aa: CASNVGNTGELFF
d_gene: NA
j_gene: TRBJ2-2
abundance: NA
v_gene: TRBV28

CDR3nt: TGTGCCTGGAGTGTTGGGCTGAACACTGAAGCTTTCTTT
CDR3aa: CAWSVGLNTEAFF
d_gene: NA
j_gene: TRBJ1-1
abundance: NA
v_gene: TRBV30

CDR3nt: TGCGCCAGCAGCTTGTGGGGTGGCGGGAGCTACACTGAAGCTTTCTTT
CDR3aa: CASSLWGGGSYTEAFF
d_gene: NA
j_gene: TRBJ1-1
abundance: NA
v_gene: TRBV5-1

CDR3nt: TGCGCCAGCAGCTTGGCCCCGGGAAACCAAGAGACCCAGTACTTC
CDR3aa: CASSLAPGNQETQYF
d_gene: NA
j_gene: TRBJ2-5
abundance: NA
v_gene: TRBV5-1

CDR3nt: TGCAGTGCTAGTAAGAGCGGGAGGCCGGAGACCCAGTACTTC
CDR3aa: CSASKSGRPETQYF
d_gene: TRBD2
j_gene: TRBJ2-5
abundance: NA
v_gene: TRBV20-1

CDR3nt: TGTGCCACCAGCAGGACAGGGGGCCAGTATGAAAAACTGTTTTTT
CDR3aa: CATSRTGGQYEKLFF
d_gene: TRBD1
j_gene: TRBJ1-4
abundance: NA
v_gene: TRBV15

CDR3nt: TGTGCCAGCAGGCTCTTGGGAGGAACTGAAGCTTTCTTT
CDR3aa: CASRLLGGTEAFF
d_gene: NA
j_gene: TRBJ1-1
abundance: NA
v_gene: TRBV12-3/TRBV12-4

CDR3nt: TGTGCCAGCAGTAGGACAGGGTCTAATGAAAAACTGTTTTTT
CDR3aa: CASSRTGSNEKLFF
d_gene: TRBD1
j_gene: TRBJ1-4
abundance: NA
v_gene: TRBV9

CDR3nt: TGTGCCAGCAGTGATTTATCCCTTAGCAATCAGCCCCAGCATTTT
CDR3aa: CASSDLSLSNQPQHF
d_gene: NA
j_gene: TRBJ1-5
abundance: NA
v_gene: TRBV2

CDR3nt: TGTGCCAGTAGTATCCAACCCGGACAGACCTCCTACGAGCAGTACTTC
CDR3aa: CASSIQPGQTSYEQYF
d_gene: NA
j_gene: TRBJ2-7
abundance: NA
v_gene: TRBV19

CDR3nt: TGTGCCAGTAGTGATCCGGCTTCACTTGGGGAAAACTATGGCTACACCTTC
CDR3aa: CASSDPASLGENYGYTF
d_gene: NA
j_gene: TRBJ1-2
abundance: once
v_gene: TRBV19

CDR3nt: TGTGCCAGTAGTCGCGTCCGGATGGGAGAGACCCAGTACTTC
CDR3aa: CASSRVRMGETQYF
d_gene: NA
j_gene: TRBJ2-5
abundance: NA
v_gene: TRBV19

CDR3nt: TGTGCCACCAGTAAGGACAGGGGGCTCTTCACTGAAGCTTTCTTT
CDR3aa: CATSKDRGLFTEAFF
d_gene: TRBD1
j_gene: TRBJ1-1
abundance: NA
v_gene: TRBV15

CDR3nt: TGTGCCAGTAGTATTGGCCGACGGGACGGGGGTACCGGGGAGCTGTTTTTT
CDR3aa: CASSIGRRDGGTGELFF
d_gene: NA
j_gene: TRBJ2-2
abundance: once
v_gene: TRBV19

CDR3nt: TGTGCCAGCAGCTCCCCCCGGACAGGGGGCGCCACCGGGGAGCTGTTTTTT
CDR3aa: CASSSPRTGGATGELFF
d_gene: TRBD1
j_gene: TRBJ2-2
abundance: NA
v_gene: TRBV13

CDR3nt: TGTGCCAGTAGGTTCGGGACAGGGAGAGGCTCTGGAAACACCATATATTTT
CDR3aa: CASRFGTGRGSGNTIYF
d_gene: TRBD1
j_gene: TRBJ1-3
abundance: NA
v_gene: TRBV19

CDR3nt: TGTGCCACCAGTGATTTTATTGAGCGGCACAGGGACACTGAAGCTTTCTTT
CDR3aa: CATSDFIERHRDTEAFF
d_gene: NA
j_gene: TRBJ1-1
abundance: NA
v_gene: TRBV24-1

CDR3nt: TGTGCCAGCCGGAGGGCGGGAGAGTTCTACGAGCAGTACTTC
CDR3aa: CASRRAGEFYEQYF
d_gene: TRBD2
j_gene: TRBJ2-7
abundance: few
v_gene: TRBV7-9

CDR3nt: TGTGCCAGCAACCCCGGTGGCAATCAGCCCCAGCATTTT
CDR3aa: CASNPGGNQPQHF
d_gene: NA
j_gene: TRBJ1-5
abundance: NA
v_gene: TRBV19

CDR3nt: TGTGCCATCAGTTTGACAGCCGGGGACACCGGGGAGCTGTTTTTT
CDR3aa: CAISLTAGDTGELFF
d_gene: NA
j_gene: TRBJ2-2
abundance: NA
v_gene: TRBV10-3